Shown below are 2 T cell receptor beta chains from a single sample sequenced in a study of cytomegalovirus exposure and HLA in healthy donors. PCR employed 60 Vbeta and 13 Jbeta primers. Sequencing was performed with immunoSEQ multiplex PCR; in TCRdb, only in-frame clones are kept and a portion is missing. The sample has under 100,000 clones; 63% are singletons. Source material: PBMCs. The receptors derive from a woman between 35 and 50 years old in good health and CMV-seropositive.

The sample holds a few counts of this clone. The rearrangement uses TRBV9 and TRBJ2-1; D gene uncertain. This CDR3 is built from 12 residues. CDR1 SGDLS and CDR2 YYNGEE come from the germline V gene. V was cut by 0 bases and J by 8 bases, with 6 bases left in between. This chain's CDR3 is CASSVASDEQFF. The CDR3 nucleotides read TGTGCCAGCAGCGTAGCTTCGGATGAGCAGTTCTTC. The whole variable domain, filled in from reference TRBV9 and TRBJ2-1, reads DSGVTQTPKHLITATGQRVTLRCSPRSGDLSVYWYQQSLDQGLQFLIQYYNGEERAKGNILERFSAQQFPDLHSELNLSSLELGDSALYFCASSVASDEQFFGPGTRLTVL.

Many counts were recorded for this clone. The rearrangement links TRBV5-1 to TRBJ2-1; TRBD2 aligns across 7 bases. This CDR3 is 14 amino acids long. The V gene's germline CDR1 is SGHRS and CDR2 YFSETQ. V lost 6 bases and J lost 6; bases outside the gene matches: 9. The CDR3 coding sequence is TGCGCCAGCATCGGCGGGAGATACGGCAATGAGCAGTTCTTC. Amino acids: CASIGGRYGNEQFF.